These 13 T cell receptor beta chains originate from one sample sequenced in a study of blood T cell repertoires in COVID-19. TCRdb's copy holds only in-frame clones and misses some; the assay was immunoSEQ multiplex PCR. The table has about 250,000 clones, 65% to 90% seen once. The specimen sequenced was PBMCs or T cells enriched from blood (not recorded which). The receptors derive from a man in his forties who had recovered from COVID-19.

This chain uses TRBV6-5 with TRBJ2-7; 12 bases are a match to TRBD2. The CDR3 spans 13 residues. Germline V CDR1 and CDR2: MNHEY, SVGAGI. With V trimmed by 6 bases and J by 5 bases, 2 bases remained unmatched. The DNA for the CDR3 is TGTGCCAGCAGGACTAGCGGGAGCCACGAGCAGTACTTC. Translation: CASRTSGSHEQYF.

This chain joins TRBV28 and TRBJ1-5; TRBD1 aligns across 7 bases. J lost 5 bases, V lost 5 bases, and 12 bases had no gene match. Germline-derived CDR1 and CDR2 are MDHEN and SYDVKM. The CDR3 has 16 residues. CDR3 in amino acids: CASSPPLGQRDQPQHF. The CDR3 DNA sequence: TGTGCCAGCAGTCCACCTCTGGGACAGCGGGATCAGCCCCAGCATTTT.

V and J are TRBV2 and TRBJ1-5; D is undetermined. Germline V lookup: CDR1 SNHLY, CDR2 FYNNEI. The CDR3 consists of 11 residues. Trimming removed 4 bases at V and 9 bases at J, with 7 bases between. The CDR3: CASSAGGPQHF. CDR3 DNA sequence: TGTGCCAGCAGTGCAGGAGGGCCCCAGCATTTT.

The chain joins TRBV19 to TRBJ1-1; D is undetermined. The V and J ends lost 8 bases and 1 base respectively, with 11 bases between them. Looked up from germline, CDR1 is LNHDA and CDR2 is SQIVND (reference sequence). This CDR3 has 13 amino acids. The CDR3, as DNA: TGTGCCAGTGCTTATACAGCGAACACTGAAGCTTTCTTT. Translation gives CASAYTANTEAFF.

The chain carries TRBV5-5 and TRBJ1-2; 12 nucleotides agree with TRBD1. The J segment lost 5 bases and the V segment lost 3 bases, leaving 2 bases of the junction unmatched. The V gene's germline CDR1 is SGHKS and CDR2 YYEKEE (reference sequence). CDR3 length equals 14 residues. The CDR3 region has the DNA TGTGCCAGCAGCTCGGGACAGGGGGCTTATGGCTACACCTTC. It translates to CASSSGQGAYGYTF. Combining the CDR3 with reference TRBV5-5 and TRBJ1-2 gives the whole variable domain DAGVTQSPTHLIKTRGQQVTLRCSPISGHKSVSWYQQVLGQGPQFIFQYYEKEERGRGNFPDRFSARQFPNYSSELNVNALLLGDSALYLCASSSGQGAYGYTFGSGTRLTVV.

The chain couples TRBV5-6 to TRBJ1-2; 8 nucleotides align to TRBD1. The junction had 9 bases not matched to a gene; V was cut back by 4 bases and J by 4 bases. Germline CDR1 is SGHDT and CDR2 is YYEEEE. The CDR3 totals 15 residues. CDR3 nucleotide sequence: TGTGCCAGCAGCCCCGGGACAGGAGCAACCTATGGCTACACCTTC. It encodes CASSPGTGATYGYTF.

This clone was counted only a few times. CDR3 sequence reads: CASSFRLAGNEQFF. CDR3 DNA sequence: TGTGCCAGCAGCTTCCGACTAGCGGGGAATGAGCAGTTCTTC. The V and J genes are TRBV7-9 and TRBJ2-1; 11 nucleotides match TRBD2. Germline CDR1 reads SEHNR; CDR2 reads FQNEAQ (reference sequence). Losses at the gene ends were 3 bases for V and 7 bases for J; bases not matched to a gene: 2. This CDR3 contains 14 residues.

This chain links TRBV7-9 with TRBJ2-3, with D maybe TRBD2 (7 bases). Germline CDR1 SEHNR, CDR2 FQNEAQ (reference sequence). This CDR3 has 16 amino acids. With 3 bases removed from V and 3 bases from J, the gap between germline ends came to 16 bases. The chain's CDR3 is CASSFVGGLRTDTQYF. The DNA for the CDR3 is TGTGCCAGCAGCTTCGTCGGGGGGCTGAGAACAGATACGCAGTATTTT.

The genes are TRBV6-6 and TRBJ1-2; D may be TRBD1 (5 bases). V lost 0 bases and J 4 bases, leaving 12 bases between the germline ends. Germline V gives CDR1 MNHNY, CDR2 SVGAGI (reference sequence). The CDR3 runs to 15 residues. CDR3 region: CASSYSGQPPYGYTF. The DNA of the CDR3 is TGTGCCAGCAGTTACTCGGGGCAGCCTCCCTATGGCTACACCTTC.

The chain carries TRBV18 and TRBJ1-6; D perhaps matches TRBD1 (5 bases). Trimming pared 3 bases from V and 9 bases from J, leaving 12 bases between. The CDR3 is 14 residues long. From germline, CDR1 is KGHSH and CDR2 LQKENI. The CDR3 protein is CASSPSREGSPLHF. DNA for the CDR3: TGTGCCAGCTCACCTTCCAGGGAGGGTTCACCCCTCCACTTT.

J is TRBJ2-3 and V is TRBV9; a weak D match, TRBD2 (6 bases). Per germline, CDR1 SGDLS and CDR2 YYNGEE. The V end was cut by 0 bases, the J end by 4 bases, with 9 bases between. This CDR3 is built from 14 residues. CDR3 region: CASSVEVAADTQYF. The DNA of the CDR3 is TGTGCCAGCAGCGTAGAGGTAGCGGCAGATACGCAGTATTTT.

The chain links TRBV5-1 to TRBJ2-7, with D possibly matching TRBD1 (5 bases). Germline V gene lookup returns CDR1 SGHRS and CDR2 YFSETQ. The CDR3 consists of 15 residues. V lost 0 bases to trimming and J lost 3 bases, with 13 bases between them. The CDR3: CASSLDGERGYEQYF. CDR3 DNA: TGCGCCAGCAGCTTGGATGGGGAAAGGGGCTACGAGCAGTACTTC.

The gene calls are TRBV2 and TRBJ1-2; D possibly corresponds to TRBD1 (5 bases). Germline assignment: CDR1 SNHLY and CDR2 FYNNEI. The CDR3 runs 13 residues. The V end was cut by 4 bases, the J end by 4 bases, with 10 bases between. CDR3 nucleotide sequence: TGTGCCAGCAGTGGGGCAGGGCTCTATGGCTACACCTTC. Amino acids: CASSGAGLYGYTF.